This T cell receptor beta chain was recorded in a study of shared clonotypes between healthy human individuals. CDR1 and CDR2 from the germline V gene are SGHTA and FQGNSA. The CDR3 consists of 18 residues. Trimming took 3 bases from V and 0 from J, leaving 18 bases between them. An assay was performed, and its level was deep. Method: immunoSEQ multiplex PCR; TCRdb's copy keeps in-frame clones and lacks some. The sample includes 1.4 million to 1.5 million clones, roughly 95% seen only once; the top ten take roughly 1.1%. The chain couples TRBV7-2 to TRBJ1-3, with a possible D match to TRBD1 (6 bases). Sequences were obtained from naive CD4+ T cells sorted from blood. Subset specified: CD45RA+ positively selected. This clonotype was obtained from a man under 40 in good health. The CDR3 sequence: CASSFYFGGQTSGNTIYF. The CDR3 DNA reads as TGTGCCAGCAGCTTTTATTTCGGTGGACAGACCTCTGGAAACACCATATATTTT.